A selection of T cell receptor beta chains follows, all from one sample in a study of response to subunit inactivated influenza vaccine. TCRdb used MiXCR to reprocess the RT-PCR reads, holding one entry per CDR3 protein. The table records a few hundred thousand distinct CDR3 sequences, about 15% of them present only once. Sequencing used PBMCs from blood, obtained about 12 days after vaccination. The receptors stem from a man aged 50-60 years who received an inactivated influenza vaccine. The CDR3 runs from the conserved cysteine through the conserved F or W.

J | V | CDR3
TRBJ2-1 | TRBV20-1 | CSARNPGGARHNEQFF
TRBJ2-7 | TRBV6-2/TRBV6-3 | CASRALAGEQYF
TRBJ2-7 | TRBV6-2/TRBV6-3 | CASSYDGGTIYEQYF
TRBJ2-3 | TRBV20-1 | CSAPPTLSTDTQYF
TRBJ2-7 | TRBV5-6 | CASSRRDRVSYEQYF
TRBJ2-5 | TRBV5-1 | CASSLAGTGKETQYF
TRBJ2-5 | TRBV20-1 | CSARGLAEPKYQETQYF
TRBJ1-4 | TRBV7-8 | CASSSFMFGGRTEKLFF
TRBJ1-2 | TRBV3-1 | CASSPREYRESYYGYTF
TRBJ2-2 | TRBV7-9 | CASSVAGELFF
TRBJ2-5 | TRBV7-8 | CASTTGRGLAKQETQYF
TRBJ1-4 | TRBV6-1 | CASSPTGPNSRVFF
TRBJ2-5 | TRBV6-1 | CASSSVTSFGTQYF
TRBJ2-7 | TRBV11-2 | CASSLAPGRAHEQYF
TRBJ1-1 | TRBV20-1 | CSAPRLRGGGGNTEAFF
TRBJ2-7 | TRBV20-1 | CSATPTLAAYYEQYF
TRBJ2-1 | TRBV29-1 | CSVAVEGGYWNEQFF
TRBJ2-7 | TRBV6-5 | CASSNLAGAPPYEQYF
TRBJ2-5 | TRBV29-1 | CSVEDRRSGETQYF
TRBJ2-1 | TRBV27 | CASSRGRLNEQFF
TRBJ2-1 | TRBV6-2/TRBV6-3 | CASSYVGTGEQFF
TRBJ2-7 | TRBV20-1 | CSAMSGTSSEEQYF
TRBJ2-7 | TRBV27 | CASSLAPGALYEQYF
TRBJ1-1 | TRBV5-1 | CASSSGQPLGMNTEAFF
TRBJ2-7 | TRBV6-2/TRBV6-3 | CASSYSSRSSGRAYTYEQYF
TRBJ2-7 | TRBV6-2/TRBV6-3 | CASSYFHRDEQYF
TRBJ1-1 | TRBV4-2 | CASSQPDRREAFF
TRBJ2-3 | TRBV25-1 | CASSMGQGGADTQYF
TRBJ2-3 | TRBV9 | CASSVFAASTDTQYF
TRBJ2-1 | TRBV29-1 | CSVGLRGVPYNEQFF
TRBJ2-3 | TRBV19 | CASSIGGGVNTDTQYF
TRBJ2-3 | TRBV29-1 | CSVSPDTQYF